This T cell receptor beta chain was recorded in a study of monozygotic twins with inflammatory bowel disease. Study-wide results and caveats: Nothing supported a single strong signal or clonotype that was associated with IBD. Compared with healthy twins, IBD patients shared fewer clonotypes with others, especially with disease activity.

The CDR3 runs to 15 residues. The germline V gene encodes CDR1 GTSNPN and CDR2 SVGIG (reference sequence). Comment on this clonotype: Its antigen remains unidentified.

Reprocessing the 5' RACE reads, TCRdb reports a single entry for every CDR3 protein and omits DNA. Here the sample table reports approximately 400,000 distinct CDR3 sequences. Material for sequencing was blood. This clonotype was obtained from a human donor with ulcerative colitis or Crohn's disease, or a healthy co-twin of an affected twin (not recorded which). The chain carries TRBV30 and TRBJ2-7. CDR3 loop: CAWSVLGKSSYEQYF.